The rows below give T cell receptor beta chains drawn from one sample of a study of blood T cell repertoires in COVID-19. Repertoires were generated with immunoSEQ multiplex PCR, while TCRdb's copy carries only in-frame clones and drops some. The sample lists roughly 300,000 clones, 90% occurring once. Material: PBMCs or T cells enriched from blood (not recorded which). Every receptor here comes from a woman in her twenties or thirties who had recovered from COVID-19. The CDR3 runs from the conserved cysteine through the conserved F or W. A D gene is named only where the DNA matches it firmly. Some rows have no size entry. The others give once, few or many, or a class for an expanded clone.

d_gene: TRBD1
abundance: .
v_gene: TRBV29-1
j_gene: TRBJ2-1
CDR3aa: CSVSFRDRGTDEQFF
CDR3nt: TGCAGCGTTTCTTTCCGGGACAGGGGGACCGATGAGCAGTTCTTC

d_gene: .
abundance: .
v_gene: TRBV11-2
j_gene: TRBJ2-7
CDR3aa: CASSLSGTSSYEQYF
CDR3nt: TGTGCCAGCAGCCTTAGCGGTACTAGCTCCTACGAGCAGTACTTC

d_gene: .
abundance: .
v_gene: TRBV7-9
j_gene: TRBJ2-7
CDR3aa: CASSFLDRHYEQYF
CDR3nt: TGTGCCAGCAGTTTCCTCGACAGACACTACGAGCAGTACTTC

d_gene: TRBD1
abundance: .
v_gene: TRBV4-1
j_gene: TRBJ1-3
CDR3aa: CASSRKGQGADTGNTIYF
CDR3nt: TGCGCCAGCAGCCGAAAAGGACAGGGGGCGGATACTGGAAACACCATATATTTT

d_gene: TRBD1
abundance: .
v_gene: TRBV19
j_gene: TRBJ1-4
CDR3aa: CASTDRGRDEKLFF
CDR3nt: TGTGCCAGTACCGACAGGGGTCGTGATGAAAAACTGTTTTTT

d_gene: TRBD1
abundance: .
v_gene: TRBV19
j_gene: TRBJ2-2
CDR3aa: CASSTGQGGLNTGELFF
CDR3nt: TGTGCCAGTAGTACCGGACAGGGAGGCCTTAACACCGGGGAGCTGTTTTTT

d_gene: .
abundance: .
v_gene: TRBV13
j_gene: TRBJ2-7
CDR3aa: CASSLRWARGYEQYF
CDR3nt: TGTGCCAGCAGCTTACGGTGGGCTAGGGGCTACGAGCAGTACTTC

d_gene: .
abundance: .
v_gene: TRBV6-5
j_gene: TRBJ1-3
CDR3aa: CASTRPGNTIYF
CDR3nt: TGTGCCAGCACCCGTCCCGGAAACACCATATATTTT

d_gene: .
abundance: .
v_gene: TRBV2
j_gene: TRBJ2-3
CDR3aa: CASSEAGLFTDTQYF
CDR3nt: TGTGCCAGCAGTGAGGCAGGGCTGTTCACAGATACGCAGTATTTT

d_gene: .
abundance: once
v_gene: TRBV6-2/TRBV6-3
j_gene: TRBJ1-5
CDR3aa: CASSYWAADRGQPQHF
CDR3nt: TGTGCCAGCAGTTACTGGGCCGCGGACAGAGGTCAGCCCCAGCATTTT

d_gene: TRBD1
abundance: .
v_gene: TRBV7-9
j_gene: TRBJ1-1
CDR3aa: CASSLDRGTEAFF
CDR3nt: TGTGCCAGCAGCTTGGACAGGGGGACTGAAGCTTTCTTT

d_gene: .
abundance: .
v_gene: TRBV12-5
j_gene: TRBJ2-1
CDR3aa: CASGFDYKKKQFF
CDR3nt: TGTGCTAGTGGTTTTGACTATAAGAAGAAGCAGTTCTTC

d_gene: TRBD1
abundance: once
v_gene: TRBV28
j_gene: TRBJ1-4
CDR3aa: CASSYDRANNEKLFF
CDR3nt: TGTGCCAGCAGCTATGACAGGGCCAACAATGAAAAACTGTTTTTT

d_gene: TRBD1
abundance: .
v_gene: TRBV2
j_gene: TRBJ1-4
CDR3aa: CASSEATGTNEKLFF
CDR3nt: TGTGCCAGCAGTGAAGCGACAGGGACTAATGAAAAACTGTTTTTT

d_gene: TRBD1
abundance: .
v_gene: TRBV5-6
j_gene: TRBJ1-2
CDR3aa: CASRRTGDRYGYTF
CDR3nt: TGTGCCAGCAGGAGAACAGGGGACCGGTATGGCTACACCTTC

d_gene: .
abundance: .
v_gene: TRBV27
j_gene: TRBJ2-7
CDR3aa: CASSFSGATSYEQYF
CDR3nt: TGTGCCAGCAGTTTTAGCGGAGCTACATCCTACGAGCAGTACTTC

d_gene: TRBD1
abundance: .
v_gene: TRBV27
j_gene: TRBJ1-2
CDR3aa: CASSPYTGGLNYGYTF
CDR3nt: TGTGCCAGCAGTCCCTACACAGGGGGGCTCAACTATGGCTACACCTTC

d_gene: .
abundance: .
v_gene: TRBV28
j_gene: TRBJ2-3
CDR3aa: CASNLATSGTDTQYF
CDR3nt: TGTGCCAGCAACTTAGCGACCTCCGGCACAGATACGCAGTATTTT

d_gene: TRBD2
abundance: .
v_gene: TRBV28
j_gene: TRBJ2-1
CDR3aa: CASSLSGGEGTYNEQFF
CDR3nt: TGTGCCAGCAGTCTTAGTGGGGGGGAGGGGACCTACAATGAGCAGTTCTTC

d_gene: .
abundance: .
v_gene: TRBV28
j_gene: TRBJ2-2
CDR3aa: CATSRGNTGELFF
CDR3nt: TGTGCCACCTCAAGGGGGAACACCGGGGAGCTGTTTTTT

d_gene: .
abundance: .
v_gene: TRBV13
j_gene: TRBJ2-1
CDR3aa: CASRYRGGGSHEQFF
CDR3nt: TGTGCCAGCAGGTACAGGGGCGGGGGGAGCCATGAGCAGTTCTTC

d_gene: .
abundance: .
v_gene: TRBV28
j_gene: TRBJ1-1
CDR3aa: CASSPTGGSEAFF
CDR3nt: TGTGCCAGCAGTCCCACGGGGGGGTCCGAAGCTTTCTTT

d_gene: .
abundance: .
v_gene: TRBV27
j_gene: TRBJ1-1
CDR3aa: CASSGRDGPEAFF
CDR3nt: TGTGCCAGCAGTGGGAGGGACGGGCCTGAAGCTTTCTTT

d_gene: TRBD2
abundance: .
v_gene: TRBV7-3
j_gene: TRBJ2-1
CDR3aa: CASSSPRGLAGADEQFF
CDR3nt: TGTGCCAGCAGCTCACCGAGGGGACTAGCGGGAGCAGATGAGCAGTTCTTC

d_gene: TRBD2
abundance: .
v_gene: TRBV5-1
j_gene: TRBJ2-1
CDR3aa: CASSPGLAGGNEQFF
CDR3nt: TGCGCCAGCAGCCCGGGACTAGCGGGAGGTAATGAGCAGTTCTTC

d_gene: TRBD2
abundance: .
v_gene: TRBV7-2
j_gene: TRBJ2-5
CDR3aa: CASSPSGVQETQYF
CDR3nt: TGTGCCAGCAGCCCTAGCGGGGTCCAAGAGACCCAGTACTTC

d_gene: .
abundance: .
v_gene: TRBV27
j_gene: TRBJ2-1
CDR3aa: CASSLGRREYNEQFF
CDR3nt: TGTGCCAGCAGTTTGGGGCGGAGGGAATACAATGAGCAGTTCTTC

d_gene: .
abundance: .
v_gene: TRBV30
j_gene: TRBJ1-2
CDR3aa: CAWSVPGVAYGYTF
CDR3nt: TGTGCCTGGAGTGTACCGGGGGTGGCCTATGGCTACACCTTC